A single sample gave rise to the 27 T cell receptor beta chains below, sequenced in a study of T cell changes during pregnancy in multiple sclerosis. Sequenced by immunoSEQ multiplex PCR; TCRdb stores in-frame clones only, minus some. The table lists around 60,000 clones, just over 90% of them singletons, with roughly 0.35% in the top ten. Material: CD4+ T cells from peripheral blood mononuclear cells, obtained before pregnancy. All receptors come from a female donor with multiple sclerosis, enrolled in a pregnancy study.

V usage is TRBV19 and J usage is TRBJ2-5; 7 nucleotides match TRBD2. CDR3 size: 16 residues. CDR1 is LNHDA and CDR2 is SQIVND in the germline V gene (reference sequence). J lost 5 bases, V lost 3 bases, and 12 bases had no gene match. CDR3 DNA sequence: TGTGCCAGTAGTATTCGCCCAGCGGGGAGCGGCGAGACCCAGTACTTC. Its protein product is CASSIRPAGSGETQYF.

The chain combines TRBV6-6 with TRBJ2-7; 7 bases are a match to TRBD1. This CDR3 spans 16 amino acids. Germline V lookup: CDR1 MNHNY, CDR2 SVGAGI (reference sequence). Losses at the gene ends were 5 bases for V and 1 base for J; bases not matched to a gene: 11. The CDR3 loop reads CASSPPPRQGSYEQYF. CDR3 nucleotide sequence: TGTGCCAGCAGTCCGCCTCCGAGACAGGGTTCCTACGAGCAGTACTTC.

This chain uses TRBV7-2 with TRBJ1-6; D uncertain. V was shortened by 3 bases and J by 8 bases, with 8 bases between the two germline ends. Germline V gives CDR1 SGHTA, CDR2 FQGNSA. This CDR3 region has 13 residues. Written as DNA, the CDR3 is TGTGCCAGCAGCTTGGAGCTTTATTCACCCCTCCACTTT. Residues: CASSLELYSPLHF. Full variable domain (missing parts from reference TRBV7-2 and TRBJ1-6): GAGVSQSPSNKVTEKGKDVELRCDPISGHTALYWYRQSLGQGLEFLIYFQGNSAPDKSGLPSDRFSAERTGGSVSTLTIQRTQQEDSAVYLCASSLELYSPLHFGNGTRLTVT.

The chain uses TRBV10-1 and TRBJ1-2; D might be TRBD1 (6 bases). Germline CDR1 reads WNHNN; CDR2 reads SYGVQD (reference sequence). The CDR3 is 11 residues long. Trimming stripped 9 bases from V and 7 bases from J, with 12 bases between. CDR3 bases: TGCGCCAGGAGTACAGGGCTTGGCTACACCTTC. This codes for CARSTGLGYTF.

V gene TRBV10-3 combines with J gene TRBJ2-1; 14 nucleotides match TRBD2. Per germline, CDR1 ENHRY and CDR2 SYGVKD. V lost 9 bases, J lost 8 bases, and 9 bases stayed unmatched. The CDR3 has 15 amino acids. CDR3 nucleotide sequence: TGTGCCATGAGAGAAGGGACTAGCGGGAGCTATGAGCAGTTCTTC. Encoded protein: CAMREGTSGSYEQFF.

This clone was found many times. The chain couples TRBV2 to TRBJ2-7, with 15 bases matching TRBD2. This CDR3 has 14 residues. J was trimmed by 6 bases and V by 7 bases; bases with no gene match: 4. Germline CDR1 and CDR2: SNHLY and FYNNEI. CDR3 sequence: CASTRGLAGGEQYF. CDR3 DNA sequence: TGTGCCAGCACACGGGGACTAGCGGGAGGCGAGCAGTACTTC.

J is TRBJ2-1 and V is TRBV5-1; 16 bases map to TRBD2. Germline CDR1 reads SGHRS; CDR2 reads YFSETQ. This CDR3 region has 17 residues. Trimming took 4 bases from V and 0 from J; bases not matched to a gene: 1. In DNA form, the CDR3 reads TGCGCCAGCAGCGGGACTAGCGGGAGGGCCTCCTACAATGAGCAGTTCTTC. Amino acids: CASSGTSGRASYNEQFF. Full variable domain (rest looked up from reference TRBV5-1 and TRBJ2-1): KAGVTQTPRYLIKTRGQQVTLSCSPISGHRSVSWYQQTPGQGLQFLFEYFSETQRNKGNFPGRFSGRQFSNSRSEMNVSTLELGDSALYLCASSGTSGRASYNEQFFGPGTRLTVL.

The chain carries TRBV5-1 and TRBJ2-7; TRBD2 matches at 11 bases. V was pared by 4 bases and J by 1 base, with 4 bases of the junction left unmatched. Per the germline V gene, CDR1 is SGHRS and CDR2 is YFSETQ. This CDR3 has 15 residues. The DNA of the CDR3 is TGCGCCAGCAGCCCCCGACTAGCGGGGTCCTACGAGCAGTACTTC. Protein: CASSPRLAGSYEQYF.

V gene TRBV2 combines with J gene TRBJ2-7; D perhaps matches TRBD1 (6 bases). In germline, CDR1 is SNHLY, CDR2 FYNNEI. V lost 6 bases to trimming and J lost 6 bases, with 15 bases between them. The CDR3 runs 13 residues. CDR3 sequence (DNA): TGTGCCAGCAGGAGGCACAGGGACGGCGAGCAGTACTTC. Translating gives CASRRHRDGEQYF. The variable domain in full, with the rest retrieved from reference TRBV2 and TRBJ2-7, is EPEVTQTPSHQVTQMGQEVILRCVPISNHLYFYWYRQILGQKVEFLVSFYNNEISEKSEIFDDQFSVERPDGSNFTLKIRSTKLEDSAMYFCASRRHRDGEQYFGPGTRLTVT.

The chain is built from TRBV28 and TRBJ2-7, with 7 bases aligning to TRBD2. The CDR3 is 13 residues long. The germline gives CDR1 MDHEN, CDR2 SYDVKM. V dropped 5 bases and J dropped 6; count of bases not matched to a gene: 7. CDR3 protein: CASSPRWGGEQYF. The CDR3 DNA reads TGTGCCAGCAGTCCCCGTTGGGGGGGCGAGCAGTACTTC.

J is TRBJ2-7 and V is TRBV18; TRBD1 matches 7 bases. CDR1 is KGHSH, CDR2 LQKENI, per germline. J lost 1 base, V lost 4 bases, and 10 bases had no gene match. This CDR3 spans 16 amino acids. The CDR3 sequence: CASSRRQGYRSYEQYF. The DNA of the CDR3 is TGTGCCAGCTCACGACGACAGGGTTATAGGTCCTACGAGCAGTACTTC. The full variable domain, with the rest looked up from reference TRBV18 and TRBJ2-7, is NAGVMQNPRHLVRRRGQEARLRCSPMKGHSHVYWYRQLPEEGLKFMVYLQKENIIDESGMPKERFSAEFPKEGPSILRIQQVVRGDSAAYFCASSRRQGYRSYEQYFGPGTRLTVT.

This clone occurred once. The rearrangement joins TRBV7-2 to TRBJ1-2, with a possible D match to TRBD1 (5 bases). CDR1 is SGHTA, CDR2 FQGNSA, per germline. The CDR3 totals 15 residues. V was shortened by 6 bases and J by 2 bases, with 16 bases between the two germline ends. The DNA of the CDR3 is TGTGCCAGCAGTTCCAGGGTACTTTCCAACTATGGCTACACCTTC. Its translation: CASSSRVLSNYGYTF. The entire variable domain, with the rest obtained from reference TRBV7-2 and TRBJ1-2, is as follows: GAGVSQSPSNKVTEKGKDVELRCDPISGHTALYWYRQSLGQGLEFLIYFQGNSAPDKSGLPSDRFSAERTGGSVSTLTIQRTQQEDSAVYLCASSSRVLSNYGYTFGSGTRLTVV.

V is TRBV30 and J is TRBJ1-1, with a weak D call TRBD1 (6 bases). Germline assignment: CDR1 GTSNPN and CDR2 SVGIG (reference sequence). The CDR3 loop spans 14 amino acids. Trimming removed 0 bases from V and 4 bases from J, with 12 bases in between. The CDR3 bases are TGTGCCTGGAGTGTACGAGCAGGGGCCACTGAAGCTTTCTTT. It encodes CAWSVRAGATEAFF.

This clone was seen once. The gene calls are TRBV9 and TRBJ2-2, with D perhaps matching TRBD1 (7 bases). The CDR3 spans 15 residues. CDR1 and CDR2 from the germline V gene are SGDLS and YYNGEE. Trimming shortened V by 7 bases and J by 1 base, and 14 bases separated the two germline ends. CDR3 nucleotides: TGTGCCAGCGGGTCCAGGGGGGTGAACACCGGGGAGCTGTTTTTT. It translates to CASGSRGVNTGELFF.

The chain recombines TRBV5-1 with TRBJ1-2; 7 bases align to TRBD1. V lost 3 bases and J lost 0; bases outside the gene matches: 17. The CDR3 has 19 amino acids. Germline values: CDR1 SGHRS, CDR2 YFSETQ. The CDR3 DNA sequence: TGCGCCAGCAGCTCCGGTCGACAGGGAAATCCAATTTCTAACTATGGCTACACCTTC. Protein sequence: CASSSGRQGNPISNYGYTF.

For the CDR3, the DNA is TGTGCCTCCGGGCTGGGGGCGGTCGGTCACTATGGCTACACCTTC. Protein product: CASGLGAVGHYGYTF. The rearrangement uses TRBV28 and TRBJ1-2; weak D call: TRBD1 (6 bases). This CDR3 has 15 amino acids. Per germline, CDR1 MDHEN and CDR2 SYDVKM. The V gene lost 11 bases and the J gene lost 3 bases, with 22 bases spanning the gap.

The chain employs TRBV19 and TRBJ2-7, with 7 bases identical to TRBD1. V lost 5 bases, J lost 4 bases, and 14 bases stayed unmatched. Germline CDR1 is LNHDA and CDR2 is SQIVND (reference sequence). The CDR3 covers 16 residues. This CDR3 reads CASSSTTGTEIYEQYF. CDR3 nucleotides: TGTGCCAGTAGTTCGACCACCGGGACAGAAATATACGAGCAGTACTTC.

The rearrangement joins TRBV27 to TRBJ2-1; D is unclear. Looked up from germline, CDR1 is MNHEY and CDR2 is SMNVEV (reference sequence). V shed 4 bases and J shed 0 bases, with 19 bases lying between them. CDR3 size: 18 residues. The CDR3 DNA reads as TGTGCCAGCAGTTCACTAATAGGCGGAAAATTCTCCTACAATGAGCAGTTCTTC. It codes for CASSSLIGGKFSYNEQFF.

The chain joins TRBV9 to TRBJ2-3; D is unresolved. Germline V lookup: CDR1 SGDLS, CDR2 YYNGEE. V dropped 0 bases and J dropped 3 bases, with 11 bases sitting between them. There are 15 residues in the CDR3. The CDR3 nucleotides read TGTGCCAGCAGCGTAGTATGGCTGCGGACAGATACGCAGTATTTT. Residues: CASSVVWLRTDTQYF.

The V gene is TRBV5-1, the J gene TRBJ2-5, with TRBD2 as a possible D gene (5 bases). The CDR3 has 14 amino acids. Germline V CDR1 and CDR2: SGHRS, YFSETQ. V dropped 0 bases and J dropped 3 bases, with 9 bases sitting between them. The CDR3 DNA reads TGCGCCAGCAGCTTGGTCGTCGGGGAAGAGACCCAGTACTTC. Its protein is CASSLVVGEETQYF.

The chain is built from TRBV29-1 and TRBJ1-3; 7 nucleotides line up with TRBD1. Germline CDR1 SQVTM, CDR2 ANQGSEA. The length of the CDR3 is 13 residues. J gave up 5 bases and V 6 bases, and 7 bases lay outside the gene matches. Written as DNA, the CDR3 is TGCAGCGTGGAACTACAGGGGCGAAACACCATATATTTT. It specifies CSVELQGRNTIYF.

The CDR3 protein is CASRAGTSGGNEQFF. The CDR3 DNA reads TGTGCCAGCAGGGCCGGGACTAGCGGCGGCAATGAGCAGTTCTTC. J is TRBJ2-1 and V is TRBV2; 11 nucleotides match TRBD2. CDR1 SNHLY and CDR2 FYNNEI come from the germline V gene. V lost 6 bases and J lost 6; bases outside the gene matches: 7. The CDR3 runs 15 residues.

The rearrangement links TRBV7-6 to TRBJ1-1; TRBD1 matches 7 bases. Germline V gives CDR1 SGHVS, CDR2 FNYEAQ. The CDR3 consists of 13 residues. V was pared by 8 bases and J by 1 base, with 4 bases of the junction left unmatched. The CDR3 DNA reads as TGTGCCAGCTCGCAGGGGGAGAACACTGAAGCTTTCTTT. Protein: CASSQGENTEAFF. The variable domain in full, with the rest retrieved from reference TRBV7-6 and TRBJ1-1, is GAGVSQSPRYKVTKRGQDVALRCDPISGHVSLYWYRQALGQGPEFLTYFNYEAQQDKSGLPNDRFSAERPEGSISTLTIQRTEQRDSAMYRCASSQGENTEAFFGQGTRLTVV.

The chain employs TRBV27 and TRBJ2-7, with 7 bases identical to TRBD2. V shed 5 bases and J 1 base; nucleotides not matched to a gene: 11. The CDR3 contains 16 residues. The germline V gene has CDR1 MNHEY and CDR2 SMNVEV (reference sequence). The CDR3 is CASSPRRGGSSYEQYF. The CDR3 nucleotides are TGTGCCAGCAGTCCTAGGAGGGGCGGGAGTTCCTACGAGCAGTACTTC.

A single count supports this clone. The chain uses TRBV10-3 and TRBJ1-5; weak D call: TRBD1 (5 bases). V dropped 2 bases and J dropped 7 bases, with 12 bases sitting between them. The CDR3 extends over 14 amino acids. Germline loops: CDR1 ENHRY, CDR2 SYGVKD. Here the CDR3 DNA reads TGTGCCATCAGTGAGATAGGGGTCGGCCAGCCCCAGCATTTT. It codes for CAISEIGVGQPQHF.

The chain is built from TRBV7-6 and TRBJ2-1; D remains ambiguous. Germline CDR1 reads SGHVS; CDR2 reads FNYEAQ. V gave up 3 bases and J gave up 9 bases, with 6 bases separating them. This CDR3 has 11 amino acids. CDR3 sequence (DNA): TGTGCCAGCAGCTTGACGGGTGAGCAGTTCTTC. Protein: CASSLTGEQFF.

The V call is TRBV25-1, the J call TRBJ1-1; D not resolved. The length of the CDR3 is 13 residues. Germline V gives CDR1 MGHDK, CDR2 SYGVNS. V gave up 1 base and J gave up 4 bases, with 7 bases separating them. CDR3 residues: CASSEWGGTEAFF. The CDR3 DNA is TGTGCCAGCAGTGAATGGGGAGGCACTGAAGCTTTCTTT.